This TCR beta chain was sequenced for a study of blood T cell repertoires in COVID-19. Across fewer than 25 US areas, participants ranged in age from about 18 to 100 years. Some clones are missing from TCRdb's copy, which holds only in-frame ones; the method was immunoSEQ multiplex PCR. The sample consists of approximately 440,000 clones, roughly 87% of them appearing once. The germline V gene encodes CDR1 MGHRA and CDR2 YSYEKL. The CDR3 runs to 15 residues. Trimming shortened V by 1 base and J by 2 bases, and 11 bases separated the two germline ends. Sequencing input: PBMCs or T cells enriched from blood (not recorded which). The receptor comes from a man aged 18 to 29 who had recovered from COVID-19. This chain links TRBV4-1 with TRBJ1-1; no clear D. CDR3 coding DNA: TGCGCCAGCAGCCAAGGAAGACGGGGAAACACTGAAGCTTTCTTT. Translating gives CASSQGRRGNTEAFF.